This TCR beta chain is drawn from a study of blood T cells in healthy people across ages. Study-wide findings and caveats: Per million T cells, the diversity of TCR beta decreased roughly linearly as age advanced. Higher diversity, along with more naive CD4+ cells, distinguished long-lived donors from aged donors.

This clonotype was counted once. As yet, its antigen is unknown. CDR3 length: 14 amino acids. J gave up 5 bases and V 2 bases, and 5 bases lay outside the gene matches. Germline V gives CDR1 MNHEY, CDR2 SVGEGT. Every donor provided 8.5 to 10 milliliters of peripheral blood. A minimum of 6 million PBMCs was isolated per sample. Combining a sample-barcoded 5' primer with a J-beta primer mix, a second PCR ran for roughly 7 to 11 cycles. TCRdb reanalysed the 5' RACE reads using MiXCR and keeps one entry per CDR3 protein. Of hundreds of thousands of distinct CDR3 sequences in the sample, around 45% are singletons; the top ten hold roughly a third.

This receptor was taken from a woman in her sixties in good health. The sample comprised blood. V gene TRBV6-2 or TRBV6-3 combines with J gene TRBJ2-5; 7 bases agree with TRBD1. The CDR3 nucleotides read TGTGCCAGCAGTTACAACAGGGGTGACGAGACCCAGTACTTC. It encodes CASSYNRGDETQYF.